This TCR beta chain was profiled in a study of control samples from healthy donors and cancer patients. This CDR3 has 19 amino acids. J was trimmed by 2 bases and V by 2 bases; bases with no gene match: 10. Germline V CDR1 and CDR2: MGHRA, YSYEKL. Sequenced by immunoSEQ multiplex PCR; TCRdb stores in-frame clones only, minus some. The sample gives more than 75,000 clones, roughly 84% of which show up once; about 36% is in the top ten. This sequence was found in a man between 65 and 80 years old with lung cancer. The sample consisted of PBMCs. The gene calls are TRBV4-1 and TRBJ2-5; 14 positions match TRBD2. CDR3 in DNA: TGCGCCAGCAGCCAATCACCCGGGACTAGCGGGGGTCCTCAAGAGACCCAGTACTTC. Its protein product is CASSQSPGTSGGPQETQYF.